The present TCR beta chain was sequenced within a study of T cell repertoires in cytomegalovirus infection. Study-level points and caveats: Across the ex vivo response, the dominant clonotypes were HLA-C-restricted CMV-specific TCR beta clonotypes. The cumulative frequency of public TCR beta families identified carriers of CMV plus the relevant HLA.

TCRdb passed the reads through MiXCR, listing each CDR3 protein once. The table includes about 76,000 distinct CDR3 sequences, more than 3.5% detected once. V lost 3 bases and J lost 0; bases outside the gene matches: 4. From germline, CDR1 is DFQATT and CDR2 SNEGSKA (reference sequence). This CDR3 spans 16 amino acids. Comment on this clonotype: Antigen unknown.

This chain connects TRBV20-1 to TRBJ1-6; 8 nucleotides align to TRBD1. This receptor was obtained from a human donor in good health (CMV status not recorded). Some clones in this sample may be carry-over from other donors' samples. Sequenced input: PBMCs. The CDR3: CSARDRESSYNSPLHF. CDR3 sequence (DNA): TGCAGTGCTAGGGACAGGGAGAGCTCCTATAATTCACCCCTCCACTTT.